The clone carrying this T cell receptor beta chain has only a few counts. This specimen comes from a study of beta chain features in type 1 diabetes. The CDR3 is 13 amino acids. Trimming stripped 2 bases from V and 5 bases from J, with 10 bases between. Germline CDR1 reads SGHKS; CDR2 reads YYEKEE (reference sequence). Expressed TCRB transcripts were sequenced, since all the RNA that had been isolated was reverse transcribed. This table comes from immunoSEQ multiplex PCR, and its TCRdb copy is limited to in-frame clones, with some not included. The repertoire holds about 340,000 clones, with roughly 8% as singletons.

Sample: central memory CD4+ T cells from blood. The TCR sequence derives from a woman under 30 in good health. The V and J genes are TRBV5-5 and TRBJ2-5; D might be TRBD1 (6 bases). This CDR3 reads CASSFFGGETQYF. The CDR3 nucleotides read TGTGCCAGCAGCTTTTTTGGGGGCGAGACCCAGTACTTC.